Presented here are 25 T cell receptor beta chains from one specimen sequenced in a study of shared clonotypes between healthy human individuals. Generated by immunoSEQ multiplex PCR, the TCRdb table keeps only in-frame clones and is missing some. The repertoire consists of 2.5 million or so clones, with around 94% occurring once and the leading ten covering over 0.12%. The sequenced material came from naive CD4+ T cells sorted from blood. Subset here: CD45RA+ positively selected. All receptors come from a man between 18 and 29 years old in good health.

The chain has TRBV2 and TRBJ2-2, with 11 bases that match TRBD2. This CDR3 has 15 amino acids. Germline CDR1 reads SNHLY; CDR2 reads FYNNEI. The J segment lost 4 bases and the V segment lost 10 bases, leaving 8 bases of the junction unmatched. This chain's CDR3 is CATQSTSGVTGELFF. The CDR3 bases are TGTGCCACCCAGTCGACTAGCGGGGTCACCGGGGAGCTGTTTTTT.

This sequence joins TRBV5-4 and TRBJ2-5; weak D call: TRBD2 (6 bases). CDR1 is SGHNT, CDR2 YYREEE, per germline (reference sequence). Trimming pared 3 bases from V and 1 base from J, leaving 13 bases between. The CDR3 has 15 amino acids. Written as DNA, the CDR3 is TGTGCCAGCAGCTCGTCCCGCGGGACCCAAGAGACCCAGTACTTC. Protein sequence: CASSSSRGTQETQYF.

V and J are TRBV6-1 and TRBJ2-6; 8 bases are shared with TRBD1. V was clipped by 4 bases and J by 4 bases; unmatched bases: 9. The CDR3 sequence is 17 residues long. Per germline, CDR1 MNHNS and CDR2 SASEGT. This chain's CDR3 is CASSVMADRVGANVLTF. DNA for the CDR3: TGTGCCAGCAGTGTAATGGCGGACAGGGTAGGGGCCAACGTCCTGACTTTC.

This clone was observed once. The rearrangement links TRBV5-5 to TRBJ2-5, with D uncertain. V was pared by 1 base and J by 5 bases, with 12 bases between. The CDR3 sequence is 14 residues long. Germline CDR1 reads SGHKS; CDR2 reads YYEKEE (reference sequence). The CDR3 region has the DNA TGTGCCAGCAGCTTGTCCCATGTCAGGGAGACCCAGTACTTC. It codes for CASSLSHVRETQYF.

J is TRBJ2-3 and V is TRBV29-1, with no clear D. This CDR3 region has 14 residues. Looked up from germline, CDR1 is SQVTM and CDR2 is ANQGSEA. The ends were cut back, 1 base at V and 2 bases at J, with 10 bases in the middle. The CDR3: CSVEVPSPTDTQYF. In DNA form, the CDR3 reads TGCAGCGTTGAAGTTCCTTCACCCACAGATACGCAGTATTTT.

This chain uses TRBV2 with TRBJ1-3, with D perhaps matching TRBD1 (5 bases). V dropped 4 bases and J dropped 3 bases, with 10 bases sitting between them. The CDR3 contains 14 residues. CDR1 and CDR2 (germline): SNHLY, FYNNEI. The CDR3 coding sequence is TGTGCCAGCAGTGTCCAAGGGGATGGAAACACCATATATTTT. Protein product: CASSVQGDGNTIYF.

The CDR3 sequence: CASSVGSGRQPQHF. The CDR3 DNA follows: TGTGCCAGCAGCGTAGGCTCAGGGAGACAGCCCCAGCATTTT. This chain uses TRBV9 with TRBJ1-5, with a possible D match to TRBD1 (5 bases). Germline V gene data show CDR1 as SGDLS and CDR2 as YYNGEE. This CDR3 region has 14 residues. The germline V and J ends were trimmed by 0 bases and 7 bases, with 11 bases remaining between them.

This chain connects TRBV27 to TRBJ1-5; 7 bases match TRBD1. The length of the CDR3 is 14 residues. Germline assignment: CDR1 MNHEY and CDR2 SMNVEV (reference sequence). V shed 7 bases, J shed 7 bases, and the junction held 10 bases outside the gene matches. The CDR3 bases are TGTGCCAGCAAAGGGGGCGCGAATTCGCAGCCCCAGCATTTT. Amino acid sequence: CASKGGANSQPQHF.

The chain recombines TRBV7-2 with TRBJ2-3; 14 bases align to TRBD2. The V gene's germline CDR1 is SGHTA and CDR2 FQGNSA. With V trimmed by 4 bases and J by 5 bases, 8 bases remained unmatched. This CDR3 is built from 17 residues. Here the CDR3 reads CASSSGTSGRWVDTQYF. The CDR3 DNA follows: TGTGCCAGCAGCTCAGGGACTAGCGGGAGATGGGTAGATACGCAGTATTTT.

This chain uses TRBV6-5 with TRBJ1-1, with D hard to call. Germline assignment: CDR1 MNHEY and CDR2 SVGAGI. Trimming took off 0 bases at V and 4 bases at J, with 12 bases between the two ends. The CDR3 extends over 15 amino acids. CDR3 sequence (DNA): TGTGCCAGCAGTTACTCGACGTTTACTGGCACTGAAGCTTTCTTT. Amino acid sequence: CASSYSTFTGTEAFF.

This clone was observed a few times. CDR3 bases: TGTGCCTGGAGGGTGACAGGGGCGGCTTTCTTT. Protein sequence: CAWRVTGAAFF. J is TRBJ1-1 and V is TRBV30; 8 bases fit TRBD1. V trimming: 3 bases; J trimming: 11 bases; junction bases outside the gene matches: 5. CDR1 and CDR2 (germline): GTSNPN, SVGIG (reference sequence). This CDR3 contains 11 residues.

The rearrangement joins TRBV4-1 to TRBJ2-3; 8 bases align to TRBD2. This CDR3 is 16 amino acids long. Germline CDR1 reads MGHRA; CDR2 reads YSYEKL. V lost 4 bases and J lost 0; bases outside the gene matches: 6. CDR3 protein: CASSLSGGGSTDTQYF. The CDR3 bases are TGCGCCAGCAGCCTCAGCGGGGGAGGAAGCACAGATACGCAGTATTTT.

The chain uses TRBV11-2 and TRBJ2-3, with TRBD2 matching 11 bases. The CDR3 loop spans 17 amino acids. The germline V gene has CDR1 SGHAT and CDR2 FQNNGV. The V segment lost 1 base and the J segment 3 bases; nucleotides outside the gene matches: 6. The CDR3 DNA sequence: TGTGCCAGCAGCTTAGTCCCCCTAGCGGGGGGTACAGATACGCAGTATTTT. Residues: CASSLVPLAGGTDTQYF.

V gene TRBV5-4 combines with J gene TRBJ2-7; the D gene could be TRBD1 or TRBD2 (5 bases each). Trimming took off 4 bases at V and 1 base at J, with 15 bases between the two ends. The CDR3 length is 15 residues. Per germline, CDR1 SGHNT and CDR2 YYREEE (reference sequence). The chain's CDR3 is CASSIRDGQSYEQYF. The CDR3 nucleotides read TGTGCCAGCAGCATCCGGGACGGTCAATCCTACGAGCAGTACTTC.

The genes are TRBV2 and TRBJ2-5; D is uncertain. The assigned J gene may be wrong: the sequence end matches TRBJ2-7 better. The CDR3 has 12 residues. Germline V gene data show CDR1 as SNHLY and CDR2 as FYNNEI. The CDR3 sequence: CASRGYYYEQYF. The CDR3 nucleotides are TGTGCCAGCAGGGGTTACTACTACGAGCAGTACTTC.

This chain joins TRBV5-5 and TRBJ2-7; TRBD1 aligns across 7 bases. Germline trimming cut 0 bases from V and 4 bases from J; bases unmatched to any gene: 7. Looked up from germline, CDR1 is SGHKS and CDR2 is YYEKEE (reference sequence). There are 15 residues in the CDR3. CDR3 sequence (DNA): TGTGCCAGCAGCTTGGCCTTTACAGGGGTTTACGAGCAGTACTTC. The encoded protein is CASSLAFTGVYEQYF.

This sequence joins TRBV10-3 and TRBJ1-2, with no clear D. This CDR3 has 17 amino acids. V shed 0 bases and J shed 4 bases, with 18 bases lying between them. Germline CDR1 is ENHRY and CDR2 is SYGVKD. CDR3 sequence (DNA): TGTGCCATCAGTGAGTCGACCGTGATTCCTGGCGGCTATGGCTACACCTTC. Its protein product is CAISESTVIPGGYGYTF.

The chain has TRBV11-1 and TRBJ2-3; D could derive from TRBD1 or TRBD2 (5 bases each). Trimming pared 6 bases from V and 6 bases from J, leaving 19 bases between. The CDR3 consists of 15 residues. Germline V gives CDR1 SGHAT, CDR2 FQDESV (reference sequence). CDR3 nucleotide sequence: TGTGCCAGCAGGAGGGGAACACTCTTGGGGGATACGCAGTATTTT. This encodes CASRRGTLLGDTQYF.

The V and J genes are TRBV6-1 and TRBJ2-7; 8 nucleotides match TRBD1. The germline V gene has CDR1 MNHNS and CDR2 SASEGT. Trimming cost V 6 bases and J 2 bases; bases outside gene matches: 6. The CDR3 covers 14 residues. The CDR3 DNA reads TGTGCCAGCAGCGAGACAGGGGTAGCCTACGAGCAGTACTTC. Its protein is CASSETGVAYEQYF.

The rearrangement links TRBV18 to TRBJ1-5; D is ambiguous. CDR3 length: 13 residues. Germline assignment: CDR1 KGHSH and CDR2 LQKENI. The germline V and J ends were trimmed by 6 bases and 5 bases, with 11 bases remaining between them. The CDR3 region has the DNA TGTGCCAGCTCGGGAGGGTTAGATCAGCCCCAGCATTTT. Protein product: CASSGGLDQPQHF.

CDR3 bases: TGTGCCAGTAGTACCGCCCAAGGACCCAGCCCCCCGTATTTT. It specifies CASSTAQGPSPPYF. This chain joins TRBV19 and TRBJ2-3; D is unresolved. V lost 4 bases and J lost 14, with 22 bases in between. Germline CDR1 LNHDA, CDR2 SQIVND (reference sequence). The CDR3 sequence is 14 residues long.

As regards this clone: Other DNA sequences from this sample encode an identical CDR3 as well. This rearrangement joins TRBV14 to TRBJ2-1; D unresolved. Trimming cost V 0 bases and J 0 bases, with 9 bases left between them. Germline CDR1 and CDR2: SGHDN and FVKESK. This CDR3 comprises 16 residues. The CDR3 loop is CASSQDGGSSYNEQFF. The CDR3 DNA reads TGTGCCAGCAGCCAAGATGGCGGTAGCTCCTACAATGAGCAGTTCTTC.

The chain is built from TRBV5-1 and TRBJ2-3; TRBD2 matches 10 bases. Germline V lookup: CDR1 SGHRS, CDR2 YFSETQ. The CDR3 has 15 amino acids. The trim removed 5 bases at V and 1 base at J, leaving 4 bases unmatched. In DNA form, the CDR3 reads TGCGCCAGCAGGGCAGGACTAGCGGGCACAGATACGCAGTATTTT. Its protein is CASRAGLAGTDTQYF.

A word on this clone: This specimen includes other DNA sequences encoding the same CDR3. This chain connects TRBV2 to TRBJ2-7, with D hard to call. The CDR3 is made up of 13 amino acids. CDR1 SNHLY and CDR2 FYNNEI come from the germline V gene. With 4 bases removed from V and 0 bases from J, the gap between germline ends came to 7 bases. The CDR3 region has the DNA TGTGCCAGCAGTGTTGACTTCTCCTACGAGCAGTACTTC. Its translation is CASSVDFSYEQYF. Using reference TRBV2 and TRBJ2-7 for the parts outside the CDR3, the full variable domain is EPEVTQTPSHQVTQMGQEVILRCVPISNHLYFYWYRQILGQKVEFLVSFYNNEISEKSEIFDDQFSVERPDGSNFTLKIRSTKLEDSAMYFCASSVDFSYEQYFGPGTRLTVT.

This clone was seen only once. The chain joins TRBV19 to TRBJ2-2, with 11 bases that match TRBD2. This CDR3 has 16 amino acids. J lost 0 bases, V lost 6 bases, and 3 bases had no gene match. Germline values: CDR1 LNHDA, CDR2 SQIVND (reference sequence). CDR3: CASRTSGNSNTGELFF. In nucleotides, the CDR3 is TGTGCCAGTAGGACTAGCGGGAATTCGAACACCGGGGAGCTGTTTTTT.